One and the same sample provided the 27 T cell receptor beta chains below, sequenced in a study of molecular identifiers for immune sequencing clone quantification. TCRdb analysed the PCR reads with MiXCR anew, one entry per CDR3 protein. The sample lists some 650,000 distinct CDR3 sequences, 15% to 20% occurring once. Sequencing was done on a sample of naive CD8+ T cells from blood, with Jurkat cell RNA spiked in. Subset noted: FACS-sorted CD8+CD4-CCR7+CD45RA+ naive T cells. The receptors derive from a human donor in good health. Some libraries in this study had Jurkat cell RNA spiked in.

The rearrangement uses TRBV19 and TRBJ2-3; TRBD2 aligns across 7 bases. Germline loops: CDR1 LNHDA, CDR2 SQIVND (reference sequence). This CDR3 comprises 16 residues. V shed 10 bases, J shed 3 bases, and the junction held 16 bases outside the gene matches. The CDR3 region is CATTTLAGDWTDTQYF. In DNA, the CDR3 is TGTGCCACAACTACGCTTGCGGGGGATTGGACAGATACGCAGTATTTT.

This clonotype came up a few times. V and J are TRBV15 and TRBJ2-3, with D maybe TRBD2 (7 bases). V was pared by 5 bases and J by 5 bases, with 17 bases between. Germline CDR1 and CDR2: LNHNV and YYDKDF (reference sequence). CDR3 size: 15 residues. CDR3 region: CATSFRGGGQDTQYF. Written as DNA, the CDR3 is TGTGCCACCAGCTTCCGTGGGGGGGGGCAAGATACGCAGTATTTT.

As to this clonotype: Being one base from a much bigger clone, this may be a read error. Since the CDR3 does not end with the conserved phenylalanine or tryptophan, this likely comes from a read error. The V call is TRBV14, the J call TRBJ2-3; D is perhaps TRBD2 (5 bases). V gave up 0 bases and J gave up 6 bases, with 13 bases separating them. In germline, CDR1 is SGHDN, CDR2 FVKESK. This CDR3 is built from 15 residues. The CDR3: CASSQDGLLLDTQYS. The CDR3 region has the DNA TGTGCCAGCAGCCAAGATGGACTTCTCTTGGATACGCAGTATTCT.

This clonotype occurred many times. The CDR3 DNA reads as TGTGCCAGCTCACCACCCCCGGGACAGGTCTACTCTGGGGCCAACGTCCTGACTTTC. As protein: CASSPPPGQVYSGANVLTF. This rearrangement joins TRBV18 to TRBJ2-6, with TRBD1 identical over 8 bases. This CDR3 contains 19 residues. The V segment lost 0 bases and the J segment 0 bases; nucleotides outside the gene matches: 7. Germline CDR1 KGHSH, CDR2 LQKENI.

The table lists this clonotype with many counts. The V call is TRBV3-1, the J call TRBJ2-7; perhaps TRBD2 as D (5 bases). Germline V CDR1 and CDR2: LGHDT, YNNKEL (reference sequence). This CDR3 is built from 17 residues. V dropped 0 bases and J dropped 0 bases, with 15 bases sitting between them. CDR3 nucleotides: TGTGCCAGCAGCCAAGAAGGACTCACCGCCCCCTCCTACGAGCAGTACTTC. Amino acid sequence: CASSQEGLTAPSYEQYF.

This clonotype occurred a few times. This CDR3 is CASSLIGSGETQYF. CDR3 DNA: TGTGCCAGCAGTTTAATCGGGTCAGGAGAGACCCAGTACTTC. V and J are TRBV27 and TRBJ2-5; the D is unclear. There are 14 residues in the CDR3. V was pared by 2 bases and J by 4 bases, with 11 bases between. Germline V gene sequence: CDR1 MNHEY, CDR2 SMNVEV (reference sequence).

For this clonotype: This sequence may be a read error, since a much larger clone differs from it by one base. The chain carries TRBV28 and TRBJ1-1; D not resolved. The CDR3 sequence is 13 residues long. Germline CDR1 and CDR2: MDHEN and SYDVKM. The CDR3 sequence is CASSFRPNTESFF. CDR3 sequence (DNA): TGTGCCAGCAGTTTTCGACCGAACACTGAATCTTTCTTT.

This clonotype has a count of ten or more. The rearrangement joins TRBV4-1 to TRBJ1-1; possible D gene TRBD1, 5 bases. CDR1 and CDR2 (germline): MGHRA, YSYEKL. This CDR3 spans 13 amino acids. V lost 5 bases and J 6 bases, leaving 13 bases between the germline ends. The CDR3 nucleotides read TGCGCCAGCAGCTTTCAGGGATTCGCTGAAGCTTTCTTT. Translating gives CASSFQGFAEAFF.

This clonotype was recorded at least ten times. The chain links TRBV7-9 to TRBJ2-4; a possible D gene is TRBD2 (5 bases). V lost 5 bases, J lost 2 bases, and 16 bases lay in between. Germline loops: CDR1 SEHNR, CDR2 FQNEAQ (reference sequence). The CDR3 is 16 residues long. The CDR3 loop reads CASSPGPEVTKNIQYF. The DNA of the CDR3 is TGTGCCAGCAGCCCGGGCCCGGAGGTCACCAAAAACATTCAGTACTTC.

This clonotype showed up many times. Here the CDR3 reads CATSRVSGSDQPQHF. DNA of the CDR3: TGTGCCACCAGCAGAGTGTCAGGGTCGGATCAGCCCCAGCATTTT. This sequence joins TRBV15 and TRBJ1-5; possibly TRBD1 for D (5 bases). CDR1 is LNHNV, CDR2 YYDKDF, per germline (reference sequence). CDR3 length equals 15 residues. V was clipped by 1 base and J by 5 bases, with 12 bases between them.

This clonotype was seen repeatedly, ten times or more. The chain joins TRBV7-9 to TRBJ1-1; tentatively, D is TRBD1 (5 bases). Germline V gives CDR1 SEHNR, CDR2 FQNEAQ (reference sequence). Trimming removed 5 bases at V and 6 bases at J, with 16 bases between. This CDR3 comprises 14 residues. This CDR3 reads CASSPPQGPPEAFF. The CDR3 bases are TGTGCCAGCAGCCCCCCGCAGGGTCCCCCTGAAGCTTTCTTT.

In its sample, this clonotype was seen many times. The chain has TRBV20-1 and TRBJ1-3, with D perhaps matching TRBD1 (5 bases). V dropped 6 bases and J dropped 7 bases, with 13 bases sitting between them. Germline lookup yields CDR1 DFQATT and CDR2 SNEGSKA (reference sequence). The CDR3 has 12 amino acids. DNA of the CDR3: TGCAGTGCCCTGACAGTCGGGAACACCATATATTTT. It yields the protein CSALTVGNTIYF.

This clonotype was seen repeatedly, ten times or more. V usage is TRBV12-3 or TRBV12-4 and J usage is TRBJ1-1; D is ambiguous. Trimming removed 5 bases at V and 5 bases at J, with 9 bases between. The CDR3 consists of 12 residues. This CDR3 reads CASSPDKTEAFF. CDR3 coding DNA: TGTGCCAGCAGTCCCGACAAAACTGAAGCTTTCTTT.

The sample holds many counts of this clonotype. V usage is TRBV29-1 and J usage is TRBJ2-1; TRBD2 matches at 12 bases. V lost 7 bases, J lost 0 bases, and 10 bases stayed unmatched. The CDR3 spans 17 residues. In germline, CDR1 is SQVTM, CDR2 ANQGSEA. As DNA, the CDR3 is TGCAGCGGGCGACTAGCGGGGGCCTCAAGCTCCTACAATGAGCAGTTCTTC. Protein product: CSGRLAGASSSYNEQFF.

This clonotype showed up just a few times. The chain employs TRBV12-5 and TRBJ2-3; 8 bases line up with TRBD2. V gave up 4 bases and J gave up 0 bases; unmatched junction bases: 6. The V gene's germline CDR1 is LGHNT and CDR2 FRNRAP. CDR3 length equals 16 residues. The CDR3 DNA sequence: TGTGCTAGTGGTTCCCTCGGGAGGGGAAGCACAGATACGCAGTATTTT. Protein product: CASGSLGRGSTDTQYF.

This clonotype showed up many times. The gene calls are TRBV3-1 and TRBJ1-1, with D tentatively TRBD1 (5 bases). The V end was cut by 2 bases, the J end by 5 bases, with 15 bases between. Germline V CDR1 and CDR2: LGHDT, YNNKEL (reference sequence). This CDR3 is built from 15 residues. CDR3 DNA sequence: TGTGCCAGCAGCCAACCTGGTAGGGGTCGGACTGAAGCTTTCTTT. Translating it yields CASSQPGRGRTEAFF.

This clonotype showed up many times. This chain connects TRBV4-1 to TRBJ2-5, with D possibly being TRBD1 (8 bases). There are 15 residues in the CDR3. The germline V and J ends were trimmed by 1 base and 4 bases, with 13 bases remaining between them. Germline V lookup: CDR1 MGHRA, CDR2 YSYEKL. Written as DNA, the CDR3 is TGCGCCAGCAGCCAAGTACAGGGGGAGGGAGAGACCCAGTACTTC. The encoded protein is CASSQVQGEGETQYF.

Ten or more counts support this clonotype. The J gene is TRBJ2-3, the V gene TRBV29-1; 8 nucleotides match TRBD2. This CDR3 is 13 amino acids long. J lost 0 bases, V lost 8 bases, and 4 bases had no gene match. Germline loops: CDR1 SQVTM, CDR2 ANQGSEA. The CDR3: CSISGESTDTQYF. CDR3 in DNA: TGCAGCATTAGCGGGGAAAGCACAGATACGCAGTATTTT.

The chain carries TRBV21-1 and TRBJ1-1; the table names TRBD1, a call not compared with the DNA. TRBV21-1 is given as a pseudogene. The CDR3 is made up of 14 amino acids. The CDR3 DNA reads as TGTGCCAGCAGCACACCGACAGTGGACACTGAAGCTTTCTTT. This codes for CASSTPTVDTEAFF.

There are many counts of this clonotype. This chain connects TRBV6-5 to TRBJ2-7; TRBD1 matches at 7 bases. Trimming at V came to 2 bases and at J to 3 bases, leaving 10 bases not matched to a gene. The CDR3 runs 16 residues. Per germline, CDR1 MNHEY and CDR2 SVGAGI. CDR3 loop: CASSYENRGVLYEQYF. DNA for the CDR3: TGTGCCAGCAGTTACGAAAACAGGGGAGTGCTCTACGAGCAGTACTTC.

This clonotype was counted at least ten times. J is TRBJ2-7 and V is TRBV28; tentatively, D is TRBD1 (6 bases). This CDR3 has 13 amino acids. Germline loops: CDR1 MDHEN, CDR2 SYDVKM. V was cut by 6 bases and J by 0 bases, with 9 bases left in between. CDR3 region: CASRGDNSYEQYF. DNA of the CDR3: TGTGCCAGCAGGGGGGACAACTCCTACGAGCAGTACTTC.

Worth noting for this clonotype: A much larger clone lies one base from this, so it may be a read error. The chain couples TRBV27 to TRBJ1-5; a weak D match, TRBD1 (5 bases). The germline V and J ends were trimmed by 2 bases and 7 bases, with 9 bases remaining between them. CDR1 is MNHEY, CDR2 SMNVEV, per germline (reference sequence). The CDR3 spans 13 residues. For the CDR3, the DNA is TGTGCCAGCAGTTTAATAGGGGAGCAGCCCCAGCATTTT. It is translated as CASSLIGEQPQHF.

This clonotype was counted ten times or more. The J gene is TRBJ1-2, the V gene TRBV9, with D possibly matching TRBD1 (5 bases). The CDR3 runs to 13 residues. Trimming left V 0 bases short and J 2 bases short, with 5 bases between. Germline CDR1 and CDR2: SGDLS and YYNGEE. The CDR3 nucleotides are TGTGCCAGCAGCGTAGGACAGAACTATGGCTACACCTTC. Protein product: CASSVGQNYGYTF.

In regard to this clonotype: It may be a read error: a sequence one base away is much more abundant. The chain employs TRBV9 and TRBJ2-3; D may be TRBD2 (5 bases). Per germline, CDR1 SGDLS and CDR2 YYNGEE. This CDR3 is 16 amino acids long. The V gene lost 0 bases and the J gene lost 3 bases, with 14 bases spanning the gap. CDR3 amino acids: CASSVDGLAGTDTQYF. In DNA form, the CDR3 reads TGTGCCAGCAGCGTAGATGGGCTAGCCGGGACAGATACGCAGTATTTT.

This sequence joins TRBV12-3 or TRBV12-4 and TRBJ2-1; TRBD2 aligns across 10 bases. V was pared by 5 bases and J by 8 bases, with 9 bases of the junction left unmatched. The CDR3 consists of 15 residues. In DNA, the CDR3 is TGTGCCAGCAGTCTCATGATTGGGACTAGCGATGAGCAGTTCTTC. As protein: CASSLMIGTSDEQFF.

V gene TRBV12-3 or TRBV12-4 combines with J gene TRBJ2-3; D may be TRBD2 (6 bases). This CDR3 is 11 amino acids long. CDR3 sequence reads: CAVGGPDTQYF. The CDR3 nucleotides read TGTGCGGTGGGGGGACCGGATACGCAGTATTTT.

This chain uses TRBV20-1 with TRBJ2-7; 10 nucleotides line up with TRBD2. The junction had 11 bases not matched to a gene; V was cut back by 5 bases and J by 1 base. The CDR3 spans 16 residues. From germline, CDR1 is DFQATT and CDR2 SNEGSKA (reference sequence). The CDR3 loop reads CSAGLGLAGVSYEQYF. CDR3 in DNA: TGCAGTGCTGGCTTGGGTCTAGCGGGAGTTTCCTACGAGCAGTACTTC.